This T cell receptor beta chain was obtained from a study of shared clonotypes between healthy human individuals. General observations from the study: Rarefaction exposed incomplete sorted-subset sequencing despite large depth.

Regarding this clone: The antigen remains unidentified.

Some clones are missing from TCRdb's copy, which holds only in-frame ones; the method was immunoSEQ multiplex PCR. The data show 2 million to 3 million clones, approximately 93% seen once. Trimming cost V 3 bases and J 2 bases, with 14 bases left between them. The CDR3 has 16 amino acids. Germline V lookup: CDR1 MDHEN, CDR2 SYDVKM. Sequencing used naive CD4+ T cells from PBMCs. Regarding subset: CD45RA+ positively selected. The rearrangement joins TRBV28 to TRBJ1-3; D might be TRBD1 (5 bases). The sequence derives from a man younger than 35 in good health. Some clones in this sample may be carry-over from other donors' samples. The CDR3 DNA sequence: TGTGCCAGCAGTTTTTGGGGGAGACCAACTGGAAACACCATATATTTT. Encoded protein: CASSFWGRPTGNTIYF.